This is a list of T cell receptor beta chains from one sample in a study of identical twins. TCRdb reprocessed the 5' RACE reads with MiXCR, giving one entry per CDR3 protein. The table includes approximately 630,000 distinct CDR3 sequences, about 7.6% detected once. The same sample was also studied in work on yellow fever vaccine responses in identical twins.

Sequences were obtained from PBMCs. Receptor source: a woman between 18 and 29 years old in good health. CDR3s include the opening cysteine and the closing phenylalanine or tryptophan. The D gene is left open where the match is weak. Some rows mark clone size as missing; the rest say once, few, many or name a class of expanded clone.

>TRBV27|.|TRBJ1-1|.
TGTGCCAGCAGTTTAGTGGCGGAGAGGGCTAACACTGAAGCTTTCTTT
CASSLVAERANTEAFF
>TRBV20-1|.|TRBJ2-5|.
TGCAGTGCTAGGGACTCCTTCGGGACCCAGTACTTC
CSARDSFGTQYF
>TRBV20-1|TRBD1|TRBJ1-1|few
TGCAGTGCTTCAGACAGGGCCGCCACTGAAGCTTTCTTT
CSASDRAATEAFF
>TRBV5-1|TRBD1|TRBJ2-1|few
TGCGCCAGCAGTTCAACAGGGGGCATACCCGGGAATGAGCAGTTCTTC
CASSSTGGIPGNEQFF
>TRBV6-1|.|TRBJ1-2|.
TGTGCCAGCTGGGACTTAAACTATGGCTACACCTTC
CASWDLNYGYTF
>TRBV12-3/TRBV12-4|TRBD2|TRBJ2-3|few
TGTGCCAGCAGTGGGACTAGCGGGGGGCTCCGCACAGATACGCAGTATTTT
CASSGTSGGLRTDTQYF
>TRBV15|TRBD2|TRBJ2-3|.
TGTGCCACCAGCAGTAGCGGGAGTCCCGCAGATACGCAGTATTTT
CATSSSGSPADTQYF
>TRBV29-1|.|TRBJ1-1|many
TGCAGCGTTGAAGATCAGTTGAACACTGAAGCTTTCTTT
CSVEDQLNTEAFF
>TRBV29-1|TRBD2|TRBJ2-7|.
TGCAGCGCTAGCGGGAGTAAGTACGAGCAGTACTTC
CSASGSKYEQYF
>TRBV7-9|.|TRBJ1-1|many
TGTGCCAGCAGCTTTGGAGGGAGACCCGCTGAAGCTTTCTTT
CASSFGGRPAEAFF
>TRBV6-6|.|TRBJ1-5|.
TGTGCCAGCAGGAAAGAGGGGCCCCAGCATTTT
CASRKEGPQHF
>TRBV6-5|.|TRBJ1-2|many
TGTGCCAGCAGTTACGCCCAGGGCAGCTTGAACTATGGCTACACCTTC
CASSYAQGSLNYGYTF
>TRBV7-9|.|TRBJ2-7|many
TGTGCCAGCAGCCCACAAAGCTACGAGCAGTACTTC
CASSPQSYEQYF
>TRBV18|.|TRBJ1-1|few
TGTGCCAGCTCACGTAACTCGCGGGGAAACACTGAAGCTTTCTTT
CASSRNSRGNTEAFF
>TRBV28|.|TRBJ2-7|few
TGTGCCAGCAGTCCCAGACGGACCTCCTACGAGCAGTACTTC
CASSPRRTSYEQYF
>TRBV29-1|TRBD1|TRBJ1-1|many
TGCAGCGCCGGGGACAGAAAAGCTTTCTTT
CSAGDRKAFF
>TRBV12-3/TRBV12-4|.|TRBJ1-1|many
TGTGCCAGCACCGATGGACGCAGTCACACTGAAGCTTTCTTT
CASTDGRSHTEAFF
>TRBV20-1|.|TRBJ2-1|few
TGCAGCGCTAGATCAACTCACAGGACAGAGCCCTACAATGAGCAGTTCTTC
CSARSTHRTEPYNEQFF
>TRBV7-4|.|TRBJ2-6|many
TGTGCCAGCAGCTTAGCGCTCGATGGACTAAGGTCGTTTGGGGACCACTCTGGGGCCAACGTCCTGACTTTC
CASSLALDGLRSFGDHSGANVLTF
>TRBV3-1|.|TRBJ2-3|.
TGTGCCAGCAAGGGGGAGAGGAGCACAGATACGCAGTATTTT
CASKGERSTDTQYF
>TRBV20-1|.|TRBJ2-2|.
TGCAGTGCCATGCAGGTGAACACCGGGGAGCTGTTTTTT
CSAMQVNTGELFF
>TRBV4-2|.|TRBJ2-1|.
TGTGCCAGCAGCCATAGGGAGAGCTCCTACAATGAGCAGTTCTTC
CASSHRESSYNEQFF
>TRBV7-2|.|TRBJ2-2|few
TGTGCCAGCAGCCGCGGGACATTAAACACCGGGGAGCTGTTTTTT
CASSRGTLNTGELFF
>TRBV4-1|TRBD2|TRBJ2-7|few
TGCGCCAGCAGCCTTAGGGATGGTCTAGCGGGTCTGTACGAGCAGTACTTC
CASSLRDGLAGLYEQYF
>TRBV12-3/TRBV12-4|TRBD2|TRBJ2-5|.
TGTACCAGCAGTTTAGTTCGCGGACTAGCGGAAGAGACCCAGTACTTC
CTSSLVRGLAEETQYF
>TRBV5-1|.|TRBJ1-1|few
TGCGCCAGCAGCTTGGCTCAGGTGAACACTGAAGCTTTCTTT
CASSLAQVNTEAFF
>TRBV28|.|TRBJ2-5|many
TGTGCCAGCAGCCCCCGTAGAGGGGAAAGCGGCGGGACCCAGTACTTC
CASSPRRGESGGTQYF